This T cell receptor beta chain is from a study of T cell responses to AZD1222 COVID-19 vaccine. As for the study in general: Second-dose intervals near 4 or 12 weeks were combined. Whole-study findings and limits: In a largely white British group with more females than males, clonal diversity was possibly underestimated.

Profiled with immunoSEQ multiplex PCR; TCRdb holds only in-frame clones, not every one. Among approximately 100,000 clones listed, about 83% were seen once. In regard to this clone: As yet, its antigen is unknown.

This specimen consisted of peripheral blood, obtained on day 0 of AZD1222 vaccination. This receptor was identified in an adult in good health.

In DNA form, the CDR3 reads TGTGCCAGCAGCCAGCGGGGGGCGAACACCGGGGAGCTGTTTTTT. It specifies CASSQRGANTGELFF. J is TRBJ2-2 and V is TRBV11-2; TRBD2 matches at 9 bases. This CDR3 spans 15 amino acids. With V trimmed by 5 bases and J by 0 bases, 1 base remained unmatched. Germline V gene lookup returns CDR1 SGHAT and CDR2 FQNNGV.